This is a list of T cell receptor beta chains from one sample in a study of cytomegalovirus exposure and HLA in healthy donors. TCRdb keeps only in-frame clones here, not all; method: immunoSEQ multiplex PCR. The data hold 90,000 to 130,000 clones, with around 70% observed a single time. Input material: PBMCs. Receptors originate from a man aged 25-40 years in good health and CMV-seropositive. CDR3s include the opening cysteine and the closing phenylalanine or tryptophan. Fields, in order: CDR3 DNA, CDR3 protein, clone size, J gene, D gene, V gene. The D gene is left open where the match is weak. A row's size may be missing; if present it is once, few, many or a size class.

DNA: TGTGCCAGCAGACCCCCGGGACAGGGGCTCTACGAGCAGTACTTC
CDR3: CASRPPGQGLYEQYF
size: -
J: TRBJ2-7
D: TRBD1
V: TRBV6-5

DNA: TGCGCCAGCAGCTTGATATGGGACAGGGGGCTGGGGAACACTGAAGCTTTCTTT
CDR3: CASSLIWDRGLGNTEAFF
size: -
J: TRBJ1-1
D: TRBD1
V: TRBV5-1

DNA: TGTGCCAGCAGCTTCCGGGGAGGGGTTTACGAGCAGTACTTC
CDR3: CASSFRGGVYEQYF
size: -
J: TRBJ2-7
D: TRBD2
V: TRBV7-2

DNA: TGTGCCAGTGACTCACAGGGGCGTACAGATACGCAGTATTTT
CDR3: CASDSQGRTDTQYF
size: -
J: TRBJ2-3
D: TRBD1
V: TRBV2

DNA: TGTGCCAGCAGTTACACCGGGTGGGGGGAATCCCACGAGCAGTACTTC
CDR3: CASSYTGWGESHEQYF
size: few
J: TRBJ2-7
D: -
V: TRBV6-5

DNA: TGTGCCAGCAGCCCCATGCGGGGGGGCCGGAGCACAGATACGCAGTATTTT
CDR3: CASSPMRGGRSTDTQYF
size: -
J: TRBJ2-3
D: TRBD2
V: TRBV7-2

DNA: TGTGCCAGCAGTGAAGTTCGCCAGAGGGCCACCTACGAGCAGTACTTC
CDR3: CASSEVRQRATYEQYF
size: few
J: TRBJ2-7
D: -
V: TRBV2

DNA: TGTGCCGGAGGTAACTCTGGAAACACCATATATTTT
CDR3: CAGGNSGNTIYF
size: -
J: TRBJ1-3
D: -
V: TRBV28

DNA: TGCGCCAGCAGCTCGGGAGCGGGGGGGCCAACAGATACGCAGTATTTT
CDR3: CASSSGAGGPTDTQYF
size: -
J: TRBJ2-3
D: TRBD2
V: TRBV4-1

DNA: TGTGCCAGCAGTGTCGCAACAGAACAAGCTTTCTTT
CDR3: CASSVATEQAFF
size: -
J: TRBJ1-1
D: -
V: TRBV2

DNA: TGTGCCAGGGACAGGGAGCGTTACGAGCAGTACTTC
CDR3: CARDRERYEQYF
size: -
J: TRBJ2-7
D: TRBD1
V: TRBV6-4

DNA: TGCAGCGTTGTACTAAGCGGGGGGAGCACAGATACGCAGTATTTT
CDR3: CSVVLSGGSTDTQYF
size: -
J: TRBJ2-3
D: TRBD2
V: TRBV29-1

DNA: TGTGCCAGCAGCTTCGGGGGAGGGGCCAACGTCCTGACTTTC
CDR3: CASSFGGGANVLTF
size: -
J: TRBJ2-6
D: -
V: TRBV7-9

DNA: TGTGCCAGCAGCGGGATGGGGGACAAGAGCACAGATACGCAGTATTTT
CDR3: CASSGMGDKSTDTQYF
size: -
J: TRBJ2-3
D: -
V: TRBV9

DNA: TGTGCCAGCAGAAGGACTAGCGGGGCACAAGAGACCCAGTACTTC
CDR3: CASRRTSGAQETQYF
size: -
J: TRBJ2-5
D: TRBD2
V: TRBV7-7

DNA: TGTGCCAGCACCCCCACAAGGGGCTATGGCTACACCTTC
CDR3: CASTPTRGYGYTF
size: -
J: TRBJ1-2
D: -
V: TRBV2

DNA: TGTGCCAGCAGCGTAGGCAACAGACCCTCTGGGGCCAACGTCCTGACTTTC
CDR3: CASSVGNRPSGANVLTF
size: -
J: TRBJ2-6
D: -
V: TRBV9

DNA: TGTGCCAGCAGCTCCGGTCTTAGCAATCAGCCCCAGCATTTT
CDR3: CASSSGLSNQPQHF
size: -
J: TRBJ1-5
D: -
V: TRBV11-2

DNA: TGCAGCGTTGAAGACGAGGATTACCTAGCGGGCTATGGCTACACCTTC
CDR3: CSVEDEDYLAGYGYTF
size: few
J: TRBJ1-2
D: -
V: TRBV29-1

DNA: TGTGCCAGCAGTGAAGCCTCAGGACTAGCGGGGCACGGGGAGCTGTTTTTT
CDR3: CASSEASGLAGHGELFF
size: few
J: TRBJ2-2
D: TRBD2
V: TRBV6-1

DNA: TGTGCCAGCAGCGCCGGACAGGTTAGCACAGATACGCAGTATTTT
CDR3: CASSAGQVSTDTQYF
size: -
J: TRBJ2-3
D: TRBD1
V: TRBV9

DNA: TGTGCCAGCAACCTAGCCACAGATACGCAGTATTTT
CDR3: CASNLATDTQYF
size: few
J: TRBJ2-3
D: -
V: TRBV2

DNA: TGCGCCAGCAGCTTATACCAGTCTGGAAACACCATATATTTT
CDR3: CASSLYQSGNTIYF
size: once
J: TRBJ1-3
D: -
V: TRBV5-1

DNA: TGTGCCATCAGTGAGTCGAGTATCTCTGGGAGAAGCTCCTACGAGCAGTACTTC
CDR3: CAISESSISGRSSYEQYF
size: -
J: TRBJ2-7
D: -
V: TRBV10-3

DNA: TGTGCCAGCAGCTTAGGGCCAGGGGGCCCCTACGAGCAGTACTTC
CDR3: CASSLGPGGPYEQYF
size: few
J: TRBJ2-7
D: TRBD1
V: TRBV7-2

DNA: TGTTCCAGCAGCCCCGGGGGGAACGAGCAGTTCTTC
CDR3: CSSSPGGNEQFF
size: -
J: TRBJ2-1
D: TRBD2
V: TRBV7-9

DNA: TGTGCCAGCAGCTTCGGGAGGCGCTTGAACACTGAAGCTTTCTTT
CDR3: CASSFGRRLNTEAFF
size: -
J: TRBJ1-1
D: -
V: TRBV7-8

DNA: TGCGCCAGCAGCCAAGAGGGGACAGGGTTTTACGAGCAGTACTTC
CDR3: CASSQEGTGFYEQYF
size: -
J: TRBJ2-7
D: TRBD1
V: TRBV4-1

DNA: TGTGCCAGCAGTTCGAACAGGGGAGGTCGGAATGGCTACACCTTC
CDR3: CASSSNRGGRNGYTF
size: -
J: TRBJ1-2
D: TRBD1
V: TRBV28

DNA: TGTGCCAGCAGCTTAAGGTCACAACTATCGGGCGAGCAGTACTTC
CDR3: CASSLRSQLSGEQYF
size: -
J: TRBJ2-7
D: -
V: TRBV7-2

DNA: TGTGCCAGCATGCCCTGGAGTAACTATGGCTACACCTTC
CDR3: CASMPWSNYGYTF
size: few
J: TRBJ1-2
D: -
V: TRBV6-1

DNA: TGTGCCTCCCAACCCAGGGGCTCTGGGGCCAACGTCCTGACTTTC
CDR3: CASQPRGSGANVLTF
size: -
J: TRBJ2-6
D: -
V: TRBV7-9

DNA: TGCGCCAGCAGCCAGGGACAGGGGACCACTGAAGCTTTCTTT
CDR3: CASSQGQGTTEAFF
size: -
J: TRBJ1-1
D: TRBD1
V: TRBV5-1

DNA: TGCGCCAGCAGCTTGGGACTCAGCTCTGGAAACACCATATATTTT
CDR3: CASSLGLSSGNTIYF
size: -
J: TRBJ1-3
D: -
V: TRBV5-1

DNA: TGTGCCAGCAGCTTAGATGCTAGCGGGGGGTCGGATACGCAGTATTTT
CDR3: CASSLDASGGSDTQYF
size: -
J: TRBJ2-3
D: TRBD2
V: TRBV7-6

DNA: TGCAGCGTTGCCGGACAGGCCTACGAGCAGTACTTC
CDR3: CSVAGQAYEQYF
size: once
J: TRBJ2-7
D: TRBD1
V: TRBV29-1

DNA: TGTGCCACCAGCAGGGAGCGCTCAACCTACAATGAGCAGTTCTTC
CDR3: CATSRERSTYNEQFF
size: -
J: TRBJ2-1
D: -
V: TRBV15

DNA: TGTGCCAGCAGTGAAGAGGGCGGGCAAGATGAGCAGTTCTTC
CDR3: CASSEEGGQDEQFF
size: -
J: TRBJ2-1
D: -
V: TRBV6-1